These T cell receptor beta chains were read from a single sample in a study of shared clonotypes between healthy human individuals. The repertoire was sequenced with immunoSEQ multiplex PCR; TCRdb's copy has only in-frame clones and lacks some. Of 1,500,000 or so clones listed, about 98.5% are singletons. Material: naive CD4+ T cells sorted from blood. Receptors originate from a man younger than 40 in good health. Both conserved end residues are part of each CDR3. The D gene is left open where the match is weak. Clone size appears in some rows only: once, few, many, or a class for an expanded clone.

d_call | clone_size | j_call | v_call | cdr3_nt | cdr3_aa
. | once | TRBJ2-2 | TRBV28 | TGTGCCAGCAGGGCAGGGCCCGACACCGGGGAGCTGTTTTTT | CASRAGPDTGELFF
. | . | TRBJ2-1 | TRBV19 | TGTGCCAGTAGTATTCTTGGGGGGAATGAGCAGTTCTTC | CASSILGGNEQFF
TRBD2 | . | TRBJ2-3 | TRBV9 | TGTGCCAGCAGCGTATCGAGCGGGAGTACAGATACGCAGTATTTT | CASSVSSGSTDTQYF
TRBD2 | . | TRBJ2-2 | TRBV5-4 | TGTGCCAGCAGCGCCGTAGCGGGGGGGGCCGGGGAGCTGTTTTTT | CASSAVAGGAGELFF
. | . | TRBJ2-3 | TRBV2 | TGTGCCAGCAGTGAGAAGGAATACTCAGATACGCAGTATTTT | CASSEKEYSDTQYF
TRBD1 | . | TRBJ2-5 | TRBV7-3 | TGTGCCAGCAGCGTCGGACAGGGAGAGACCCAGTACTTC | CASSVGQGETQYF
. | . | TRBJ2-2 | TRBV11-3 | TGTGCCAGCAGCTTAGAAGGGACAAACACCGGGGAGCTGTTTTTT | CASSLEGTNTGELFF
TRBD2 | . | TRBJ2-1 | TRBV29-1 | TGCAGCGTTGAAGTGGCTAGCGGGAGTTACAATGAGCAGTTCTTC | CSVEVASGSYNEQFF
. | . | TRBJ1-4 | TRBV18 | TGTGCCAGCTCACCGGACACGAATGAAAAACTGTTTTTT | CASSPDTNEKLFF
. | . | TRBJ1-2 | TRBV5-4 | TGTGCCAGCAGCTTGGGACGGAGCTCGGGCGGCTACACCTTC | CASSLGRSSGGYTF
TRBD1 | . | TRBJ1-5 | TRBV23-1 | TGCGCCAGCAGTCAATTATCCCCCTGGACAGGGGACTATAGCAATCAGCCCCAGCATTTT | CASSQLSPWTGDYSNQPQHF
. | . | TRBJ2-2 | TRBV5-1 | TGCGCCAGCAGCCTGGATAGGGAGACCGGGGAACTGTTTTTT | CASSLDRETGELFF
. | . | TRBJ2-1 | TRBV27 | TGTGCCAGCAGGTCATCAGCGCCCTACAATGAGCAGTTCTTC | CASRSSAPYNEQFF
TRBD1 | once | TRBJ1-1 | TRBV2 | TGTGCCAGCAAGAACAGGGGGGCTGAAGCTTTCTTT | CASKNRGAEAFF